Listed here are 28 T cell receptor beta chains from one sample, sequenced in a study of blood T cell repertoires in COVID-19. This table comes from immunoSEQ multiplex PCR, and its TCRdb copy is limited to in-frame clones, with some not included. The repertoire holds 110,000 to 150,000 clones, with about four fifths as singletons. The sequenced sample was peripheral blood. These receptors were taken from a human donor in a cohort sampled during active COVID-19.

The genes are TRBV12-3 or TRBV12-4 and TRBJ1-5; TRBD1 is a possible D gene (5 bases). The CDR3 has 12 amino acids. Trimming shortened V by 6 bases and J by 2 bases, and 5 bases separated the two germline ends. The CDR3: CASRQGNQPQHF. CDR3 nucleotide sequence: TGTGCCAGCAGACAGGGCAATCAGCCCCAGCATTTT.

The chain has TRBV6-5 and TRBJ2-7, with TRBD1 as a possible D gene (6 bases). There are 14 residues in the CDR3. V lost 6 bases, J lost 4 bases, and 16 bases lay in between. Germline V gene lookup returns CDR1 MNHEY and CDR2 SVGAGI. The DNA of the CDR3 is TGTGCCAGCAGGGCCCGGGACAATCTATACGAGCAGTACTTC. Amino acids: CASRARDNLYEQYF.

Comments on this clone: Other DNA sequences in the sample encode the same CDR3. The rearrangement joins TRBV9 to TRBJ2-4; a weak D match, TRBD1 (5 bases). The length of the CDR3 is 14 residues. Germline values: CDR1 SGDLS, CDR2 YYNGEE. Trimming shortened V by 2 bases and J by 6 bases, and 12 bases separated the two germline ends. The CDR3 sequence is CASSVARDGNIQYF. DNA of the CDR3: TGTGCCAGCAGCGTTGCCAGGGATGGAAACATTCAGTACTTC.

The chain carries TRBV3-1 (or the pseudogene TRBV3-2) and TRBJ2-3; the match to TRBD2 covers 15 bases. J was trimmed by 6 bases and V by 4 bases; bases with no gene match: 2. CDR1 LGHDT and CDR2 YNNKEL come from the germline V gene (reference sequence). The CDR3 consists of 15 residues. CDR3 loop: CASSPGTSGRDTQYF. DNA for the CDR3: TGTGCCAGCAGCCCCGGGACTAGCGGGAGGGATACGCAGTATTTT.

V usage is TRBV28 and J usage is TRBJ2-7; 11 bases agree with TRBD1. The CDR3 length is 15 residues. Germline trimming cut 5 bases from V and 2 bases from J; bases unmatched to any gene: 5. Per germline, CDR1 MDHEN and CDR2 SYDVKM. This chain's CDR3 is CASSAPGQGAYEQYF. Written as DNA, the CDR3 is TGTGCCAGCAGTGCCCCGGGACAGGGGGCCTACGAGCAGTACTTC.

The chain couples TRBV3-1 (or the pseudogene TRBV3-2) to TRBJ2-7; TRBD2 matches at 8 bases. Germline V CDR1 and CDR2: LGHDT, YNNKEL (reference sequence). CDR3 length: 13 amino acids. With V trimmed by 5 bases and J by 6 bases, 6 bases remained unmatched. CDR3 DNA sequence: TGTGCCAGCAGCGTCCGACTAGCGCGCGAGCAGTACTTC. Translating it yields CASSVRLAREQYF.

The V gene is TRBV7-2, the J gene TRBJ2-7, with D perhaps TRBD2 (5 bases). The CDR3 has 13 residues. Trimming took off 5 bases at V and 2 bases at J, with 10 bases between the two ends. CDR1 SGHTA and CDR2 FQGNSA come from the germline V gene. CDR3 in amino acids: CASSPSGAYEQYF. Here the CDR3 DNA reads TGTGCCAGCAGCCCGAGCGGAGCCTACGAGCAGTACTTC.

This sequence joins TRBV4-1 and TRBJ2-3, with unresolved D. The V end was cut by 0 bases, the J end by 5 bases, with 12 bases between. CDR3 length: 15 amino acids. Germline CDR1 reads MGHRA; CDR2 reads YSYEKL. CDR3 sequence (DNA): TGCGCCAGCAGCCAAGAATCTGTCGGTGGAGATACGCAGTATTTT. Its protein product is CASSQESVGGDTQYF.

This clone occurred a few times. The CDR3, as DNA: TGCGCCAGCAGCTTAACACAGGGGGGATATGGCTACACCTTC. It encodes CASSLTQGGYGYTF. The chain has TRBV5-1 and TRBJ1-2; TRBD1 matches 8 bases. From germline, CDR1 is SGHRS and CDR2 YFSETQ. V trimming: 2 bases; J trimming: 5 bases; junction bases outside the gene matches: 5. The CDR3 contains 14 residues.

The rearrangement joins TRBV4-1 to TRBJ1-3, with TRBD1 identical over 7 bases. The CDR3 has 14 amino acids. Germline CDR1 MGHRA, CDR2 YSYEKL. V dropped 0 bases and J dropped 4; count of bases not matched to a gene: 0. The CDR3 bases are TGCGCCAGCAGCCAAGAACAGGGGGGAAACACCATATATTTT. Amino acids: CASSQEQGGNTIYF.

DNA for the CDR3: TGTGCCAGCAGCCCTAGACCCCCGAGGGCAACGAACACCGGGGAGCTGTTTTTT. This sequence encodes CASSPRPPRATNTGELFF. The rearrangement links TRBV11-2 to TRBJ2-2; D is possibly TRBD2 (5 bases). The CDR3 has 18 amino acids. CDR1 is SGHAT and CDR2 is FQNNGV in the germline V gene. V was shortened by 5 bases and J by 0 bases, with 19 bases between the two germline ends.

In DNA, the CDR3 is TGTGCCAGCTCACCCACGCTAGGGACAGGATTCATTAACTATGGCTACACCTTC. Translation gives CASSPTLGTGFINYGYTF. The chain links TRBV18 to TRBJ1-2; 8 nucleotides align to TRBD1. CDR1 is KGHSH, CDR2 LQKENI, per germline. This CDR3 has 18 residues. V was pared by 3 bases and J by 1 base, with 13 bases of the junction left unmatched.

The sample holds a few counts of this clone. This chain links TRBV18 with TRBJ2-7, with D tentatively TRBD1 (5 bases). Trimming stripped 3 bases from V and 3 bases from J, with 9 bases between. This CDR3 is built from 13 residues. Looked up from germline, CDR1 is KGHSH and CDR2 is LQKENI. In nucleotides, the CDR3 is TGTGCCAGCTCACCGAGGACATTCTACGAGCAGTACTTC. This encodes CASSPRTFYEQYF.

This rearrangement joins TRBV5-1 to TRBJ1-1, with D maybe TRBD1 (6 bases). This CDR3 spans 15 amino acids. The ends were cut back, 0 bases at V and 4 bases at J, with 13 bases in the middle. In germline, CDR1 is SGHRS, CDR2 YFSETQ. The chain's CDR3 is CASSLDGGGGTEAFF. The CDR3 DNA follows: TGCGCCAGCAGCTTGGACGGGGGAGGGGGCACTGAAGCTTTCTTT.

The chain is built from TRBV5-4 and TRBJ2-1; D is perhaps TRBD2 (5 bases). Germline V lookup: CDR1 SGHNT, CDR2 YYREEE (reference sequence). This CDR3 region has 14 residues. Trimming cost V 4 bases and J 3 bases, with 11 bases left between them. The CDR3 is CASSTRTGYNEQFF. For the CDR3, the DNA is TGTGCCAGCAGCACCCGGACTGGCTACAATGAGCAGTTCTTC.

This clone appeared a single time. The chain recombines TRBV4-3 with TRBJ2-7, with TRBD1 identical over 8 bases. Germline V gene data show CDR1 as LGHNA and CDR2 as YSLEER. The junction had 2 bases not matched to a gene; V was cut back by 1 base and J by 3 bases. CDR3 length equals 14 residues. In nucleotides, the CDR3 is TGCGCCAGCAGCCAAGGGACAGGGTTCTACGAGCAGTACTTC. This codes for CASSQGTGFYEQYF.

The chain recombines TRBV3-1 (or the pseudogene TRBV3-2) with TRBJ1-6; 12 nucleotides match TRBD1. In germline, CDR1 is LGHDT, CDR2 YNNKEL (reference sequence). The CDR3 is 16 amino acids. Trimming took 4 bases from V and 7 from J; bases not matched to a gene: 5. CDR3 in DNA: TGTGCCAGCAGCCGGGGACAGGGGGCGAAGAATTCACCCCTCCACTTT. This codes for CASSRGQGAKNSPLHF.

J is TRBJ1-2 and V is TRBV18; 7 nucleotides agree with TRBD1. This CDR3 is 15 amino acids long. Per the germline V gene, CDR1 is KGHSH and CDR2 is LQKENI. After removal of 3 bases from V and 7 bases from J, the junction contained 11 bases not matched to a gene. The CDR3 loop is CASSPRRDSRAGYTF. CDR3 nucleotide sequence: TGTGCCAGCTCACCCCGGCGGGACAGTAGGGCTGGCTACACCTTC.

The chain links TRBV6-5 to TRBJ1-6, with TRBD1 matching over 7 bases. Trimming took 0 bases from V and 6 from J; bases not matched to a gene: 5. Germline V gene lookup returns CDR1 MNHEY and CDR2 SVGAGI. The CDR3 has 16 amino acids. DNA for the CDR3: TGTGCCAGCAGTTACTCGATCGCAGGGGGTAATTCACCCCTCCACTTT. It specifies CASSYSIAGGNSPLHF.

This clone was seen once. This chain connects TRBV7-8 to TRBJ2-3; TRBD2 agrees at 11 bases. This CDR3 region has 18 residues. Germline trimming cut 2 bases from V and 5 bases from J; bases unmatched to any gene: 12. Germline assignment: CDR1 SGHVS and CDR2 FQNEAQ. As DNA, the CDR3 is TGTGCCAGCAGCTTACCTGGGCTAGCGGGAGGAGGGGTAGATACGCAGTATTTT. Translation gives CASSLPGLAGGGVDTQYF.

This rearrangement joins TRBV6-1 to TRBJ2-1; D may be TRBD2 (5 bases). V was pared by 2 bases and J by 7 bases, with 15 bases between. The V gene's germline CDR1 is MNHNS and CDR2 SASEGT. This CDR3 has 15 residues. CDR3 region: CASSEITRRGNEQFF. CDR3 DNA sequence: TGTGCCAGCAGTGAAATAACTAGACGGGGTAATGAGCAGTTCTTC.

The chain carries TRBV4-2 and TRBJ2-1; TRBD2 might be the D (5 bases). Trimming took 4 bases from V and 8 from J, leaving 12 bases between them. The CDR3 loop spans 13 amino acids. The germline CDR1 and CDR2 sequences are LGHNA and YNFKEQ. This CDR3 is CASSRGLWDEQFF. For the CDR3, the DNA is TGTGCCAGCAGCCGAGGACTGTGGGATGAGCAGTTCTTC.

The chain combines TRBV7-2 with TRBJ2-7; 9 nucleotides align to TRBD1. CDR1 and CDR2 from the germline V gene are SGHTA and FQGNSA. CDR3 length: 12 residues. With 5 bases clipped from V and 4 bases from J, the junction kept 0 bases outside the gene matches. This CDR3 is CASSGTGYEQYF. In DNA form, the CDR3 reads TGTGCCAGCAGCGGGACAGGGTACGAGCAGTACTTC.

The chain uses TRBV4-1 and TRBJ2-7; 7 bases fit TRBD2. V gave up 3 bases and J gave up 5 bases; unmatched junction bases: 7. The CDR3 contains 14 residues. From germline, CDR1 is MGHRA and CDR2 YSYEKL. In DNA form, the CDR3 reads TGCGCCAGCAGCCATCAGGCGGGAGTCGACGAGCAGTACTTC. It specifies CASSHQAGVDEQYF.

This clone is a singleton in its sample. This rearrangement joins TRBV5-4 to TRBJ2-7, with 7 nucleotides matching TRBD2. Trimming at V came to 3 bases and at J to 4 bases, leaving 1 base not matched to a gene. The CDR3 contains 12 residues. Looked up from germline, CDR1 is SGHNT and CDR2 is YYREEE (reference sequence). The CDR3 region has the DNA TGTGCCAGCAGCTCCGGGAGGTACGAGCAGTACTTC. Residues: CASSSGRYEQYF.

The chain has TRBV6-6 and TRBJ1-1, with D possibly matching TRBD1 (6 bases). With 5 bases removed from V and 5 bases from J, the gap between germline ends came to 15 bases. This CDR3 region has 14 residues. CDR1 MNHNY and CDR2 SVGAGI come from the germline V gene (reference sequence). For the CDR3, the DNA is TGTGCCAGCAGTGCTAACAGGGTAGGAACTGAAGCTTTCTTT. This gives the protein CASSANRVGTEAFF.

V is TRBV19 and J is TRBJ1-3; TRBD1 is a possible D gene (6 bases). There are 16 residues in the CDR3. The germline gives CDR1 LNHDA, CDR2 SQIVND (reference sequence). V gave up 5 bases and J gave up 0 bases, with 14 bases separating them. The CDR3 coding sequence is TGTGCCAGTAGTCCGGGACACCCGGCCTCTGGAAACACCATATATTTT. Amino acids: CASSPGHPASGNTIYF.

The chain joins TRBV6-5 to TRBJ2-7; 7 bases are shared with TRBD2. The V segment lost 6 bases and the J segment 4 bases; nucleotides outside the gene matches: 3. The V gene's germline CDR1 is MNHEY and CDR2 SVGAGI. This CDR3 has 12 amino acids. CDR3 region: CASSGLVYEQYF. As DNA, the CDR3 is TGTGCCAGCAGCGGACTAGTTTACGAGCAGTACTTC.